Listed below are T cell receptor beta chains from one sample, sequenced in a study of blood T cell repertoires in COVID-19. Sequencing used immunoSEQ multiplex PCR; TCRdb keeps in-frame clones, though not all of them. The data contain 95,000 to 150,000 clones, 65% to 90% of them singletons. The source material was peripheral blood. These receptors were collected from a man of 80 years or more with acute or convalescent COVID-19. CDR3s include the opening cysteine and the closing phenylalanine or tryptophan. D genes are given only for firm matches. Some rows mark clone size as missing; the rest say once, few, many or name a class of expanded clone.

size: .
J: TRBJ1-2
V: TRBV14
D: .
CDR3: CASSQGGSGFYGYTF
DNA: TGTGCCAGCAGCCAAGGGGGCTCCGGGTTCTATGGCTACACCTTC

size: once
J: TRBJ1-2
V: TRBV7-2
D: .
CDR3: CASSPAAGGFGYTF
DNA: TGTGCCAGCAGCCCCGCCGCGGGGGGCTTTGGCTACACCTTC

size: .
J: TRBJ1-4
V: TRBV9
D: .
CDR3: CASSVLGGKLFF
DNA: TGTGCCAGCAGCGTACTTGGCGGAAAACTGTTTTTT

size: .
J: TRBJ2-3
V: TRBV6-5
D: TRBD2
CDR3: CASSLIAGPTDTQYF
DNA: TGTGCCAGCAGCCTCATAGCGGGGCCCACAGATACGCAGTATTTT

size: .
J: TRBJ1-2
V: TRBV29-1
D: .
CDR3: CSVEGGNHYGYTF
DNA: TGCAGCGTTGAAGGGGGCAATCACTATGGCTACACCTTC

size: .
J: TRBJ1-2
V: TRBV24-1
D: TRBD1
CDR3: CATSDGTGFGYTF
DNA: TGTGCCACCAGTGATGGGACAGGGTTCGGCTACACCTTC

size: .
J: TRBJ2-1
V: TRBV9
D: TRBD2
CDR3: CASSVTAGAKSSYNEQFF
DNA: TGTGCCAGCAGCGTAACAGCGGGGGCCAAGAGCTCCTACAATGAGCAGTTCTTC

size: .
J: TRBJ1-2
V: TRBV4-1
D: .
CDR3: CASSQDSFSGGYTF
DNA: TGCGCCAGCAGCCAAGATTCGTTTTCAGGTGGCTACACCTTC

size: few
J: TRBJ2-2
V: TRBV9
D: .
CDR3: CASRGAGDPGTGELFF
DNA: TGTGCCAGCAGGGGGGCGGGGGACCCGGGCACCGGGGAGCTGTTTTTT

size: .
J: TRBJ2-7
V: TRBV28
D: .
CDR3: CASRPGDSSSYEQYF
DNA: TGTGCCAGCAGGCCCGGAGACAGTTCATCCTACGAGCAGTACTTC

size: .
J: TRBJ2-5
V: TRBV24-1
D: TRBD1
CDR3: CATSERDRKQETQYF
DNA: TGTGCCACCAGTGAACGGGACAGAAAACAAGAGACCCAGTACTTC

size: .
J: TRBJ2-3
V: TRBV4-3
D: TRBD1
CDR3: CASSHWGGQGSTDTQYF
DNA: TGCGCCAGCAGCCATTGGGGGGGACAGGGATCCACAGATACGCAGTATTTT

size: .
J: TRBJ1-4
V: TRBV2
D: TRBD1
CDR3: CASSLRGTGTTNEKLFF
DNA: TGTGCCAGCAGTCTTCGAGGGACAGGGACAACTAATGAAAAACTGTTTTTT

size: .
J: TRBJ2-3
V: TRBV7-9
D: .
CDR3: CASSGGSTDTQYF
DNA: TGTGCCAGCAGTGGGGGGAGCACAGATACGCAGTATTTT